These T cell receptor beta chains were read from a single sample in a study of T cells in Graves' hyperthyroidism and ophthalmopathy. Via MiXCR, TCRdb re-called the multiplex PCR reads, giving one row per CDR3 protein. The table includes 450,000 to 700,000 distinct CDR3 sequences, about half detected once. The sample consisted of peripheral blood or thyroid tissue (not recorded which). The receptors were gathered from an adult woman with Graves' disease, either hyperthyroidism or ophthalmopathy (not recorded which). Both conserved end residues are part of each CDR3. Size tells how often a clone was seen (once, few, many) or the class of an expanded clone, and some rows leave it out.

J	V	size	CDR3
TRBJ1-2	TRBV7-2	.	CASSSGTVLYGYTF
TRBJ1-1	TRBV10-2	.	CASSDSWATEAFF
TRBJ2-5	TRBV9	.	CASSPTPQETQYF
TRBJ2-7	TRBV6-1	.	CASSGGPGGLSYEQYF
TRBJ1-6	TRBV6-6	many	CASSYSPDRGSYNSPLHF
TRBJ1-2	TRBV5-1	once	CASSSGTFAGGYTF
TRBJ1-1	TRBV2	many	CASMQESGNTEAFF
TRBJ1-1	TRBV7-3	many	CASSANTYTEAFF
TRBJ2-7	TRBV7-8	few	CASSLGRGRADEQYF
TRBJ2-3	TRBV6-5	many	CASSARTSGNTDTQYF
TRBJ2-7	TRBV7-2	.	CASSYERQGDYEQYF
TRBJ2-7	TRBV20-1	.	CSARDAGRGLDEQYF
TRBJ1-2	TRBV6-5	.	CASSRTGVHYGYTF
TRBJ1-4	TRBV7-6	.	CASSLLGNEKLFF
TRBJ2-2	TRBV5-1	many	CASSFKSRDTGELFF
TRBJ2-3	TRBV5-5	.	CASRRSGQSTDTQYF
TRBJ1-1	TRBV7-6	many	CASSPLGAEAFF
TRBJ1-5	TRBV2	many	CASLGQDNQPQHF
TRBJ1-6	TRBV28	.	CASSYAFGDTTNSPLHF
TRBJ2-6	TRBV5-6	.	CASSFRSTSSGANVLTF
TRBJ2-7	TRBV7-9	.	CASSQQIGGLAEAYEQYF
TRBJ1-4	TRBV18	.	CASSPVVYGKLFF
TRBJ2-6	TRBV19	many	CASTPRSSGANVLTF
TRBJ1-4	TRBV28	many	CASGQHNEKLFF
TRBJ1-2	TRBV5-1	.	CASSLGPGNGYTF
TRBJ2-7	TRBV7-3	.	CASSPDRGSRLSYEQYF
TRBJ1-1	TRBV12-3/TRBV12-4	.	CASRAGQGNTEAFF
TRBJ2-7	TRBV20-1	many	CSAALRAAAYEQYF
TRBJ2-2	TRBV5-4	.	CASSLVGGLTGELFF
TRBJ1-3	TRBV9	.	CASSVGRVLTGNTIYF
TRBJ2-1	TRBV25-1	.	CASSELGQDYNEQFF
TRBJ1-5	TRBV5-1	.	CASSLSGGFQHF
TRBJ1-1	TRBV2	many	CASKGDGGLNTEAFF
TRBJ2-5	TRBV2	many	CASKLSSGPGGTQYF
TRBJ2-5	TRBV7-8	.	CASSLVQGGETQYF
TRBJ2-2	TRBV12-3/TRBV12-4	many	CASSFEQLLTGELFF
TRBJ1-1	TRBV7-9	.	CASSLELPTGTEAFF
TRBJ1-6	TRBV7-2	many	CASSLPGHDPYLLSPLHF
TRBJ2-7	TRBV7-2	.	CASTLAVGTGSNEQYF
TRBJ1-3	TRBV29-1	.	CIVRVGCSGNTIYF
TRBJ1-3	TRBV20-1	.	CSAIPTSGRAGSGNTIYF
TRBJ2-2	TRBV19	many	CASSQGSLGHPGELFF
TRBJ2-7	TRBV20-1	many	CSAAGTGGYEQYF
TRBJ2-6	TRBV7-8	once	CASSFGTAMANVLTF
TRBJ2-7	TRBV28	.	CASSPSREVGEQYF
TRBJ2-7	TRBV6-1	many	CASSEWGQDYEQYF
TRBJ2-6	TRBV19	.	CASSKAGANVLTF
TRBJ2-6	TRBV3-1	.	CASSPYGSGANVLTF
TRBJ2-5	TRBV28	once	CASSSWSGEGTKYF